These 22 T cell receptor beta chains came from one sample sequenced in a study of beta chain features in type 1 diabetes. Expressed TCRB transcripts were sequenced because the isolated RNA had all been reverse transcribed beforehand. The assay was immunoSEQ multiplex PCR, and TCRdb's table has in-frame clones only and misses some. In the table there are more than 300,000 clones, 7.5% to 9% of which are singletons. The sample consisted of central memory CD4+ T cells from blood. All receptors derive from a woman in her late teens or twenties in good health.

This CDR3 is CASSQDWVSEQFF. CDR3 in DNA: TGTGCCAGCAGCCAAGATTGGGTCTCCGAGCAGTTCTTC. The chain uses TRBV14 and TRBJ2-1; D gene ambiguous. Germline assignment: CDR1 SGHDN and CDR2 FVKESK. The CDR3 extends over 13 amino acids. Trimming left V 0 bases short and J 10 bases short, with 10 bases between.

In its sample, this clone was seen a few times. The chain has TRBV7-6 and TRBJ2-1; TRBD2 matches at 7 bases. Per the germline V gene, CDR1 is SGHVS and CDR2 is FNYEAQ. The CDR3 has 18 residues. V lost 5 bases to trimming and J lost 4 bases; unmatched junction nucleotides: 17. DNA for the CDR3: TGTGCCAGCAGCCACAATTCCGGACTAGGGAAGGGTTACAATGAGCAGTTCTTC. This encodes CASSHNSGLGKGYNEQFF.

This clone has only a few counts. Other DNA sequences of this sample code for an identical CDR3. The V call is TRBV18, the J call TRBJ2-3; D gene uncertain. The CDR3 sequence is 12 residues long. Looked up from germline, CDR1 is KGHSH and CDR2 is LQKENI. Trimming removed 3 bases at V and 3 bases at J, with 4 bases between. The CDR3 is CASSPTTDTQYF. The CDR3 DNA sequence: TGTGCCAGCTCACCCACTACAGATACGCAGTATTTT.

The rearrangement joins TRBV6-5 to TRBJ1-1, with a tentative D call TRBD1 (5 bases). Per the germline V gene, CDR1 is MNHEY and CDR2 is SVGAGI. Trimming cost V 5 bases and J 3 bases, with 16 bases left between them. This CDR3 comprises 15 residues. CDR3 in DNA: TGTGCCAGCAGTCCGGAGACGCCCAGGGACACTGAAGCTTTCTTT. This translates into CASSPETPRDTEAFF.

This clone was counted a few times. The V and J genes are TRBV7-2 and TRBJ2-1, with TRBD2 matching over 9 bases. J lost 4 bases, V lost 1 base, and 2 bases had no gene match. The CDR3 is made up of 15 amino acids. The germline CDR1 and CDR2 sequences are SGHTA and FQGNSA. As DNA, the CDR3 is TGTGCCAGCAGCTTAGTGACTAGCGGATACAATGAGCAGTTCTTC. Translation gives CASSLVTSGYNEQFF.

The CDR3 protein is CASANSGEPVNEQFF. The DNA of the CDR3 is TGTGCCAGCGCCAACAGCGGGGAGCCGGTTAATGAGCAGTTCTTC. The rearrangement uses TRBV9 and TRBJ2-1; 7 bases line up with TRBD2. The CDR3 runs to 15 residues. Per the germline V gene, CDR1 is SGDLS and CDR2 is YYNGEE. Germline trimming cut 7 bases from V and 7 bases from J; bases unmatched to any gene: 14.

The sample holds many counts of this clone. The chain couples TRBV7-9 to TRBJ2-7; 7 bases map to TRBD2. The CDR3 length is 13 residues. Per germline, CDR1 SEHNR and CDR2 FQNEAQ (reference sequence). Unmatched junction bases numbered 8, after V lost 7 bases and J lost 5 bases. CDR3 in amino acids: CASTAAGVNEQYF. In nucleotides, the CDR3 is TGTGCCAGCACCGCCGCGGGGGTGAACGAGCAGTACTTC.

This clone has only a few counts. The V call is TRBV5-1, the J call TRBJ2-1; TRBD2 matches at 7 bases. Losses at the gene ends were 0 bases for V and 0 bases for J; bases not matched to a gene: 6. The germline V gene has CDR1 SGHRS and CDR2 YFSETQ. The CDR3 consists of 17 residues. This CDR3 is CASSLAIASGSYNEQFF. The CDR3 coding sequence is TGCGCCAGCAGCTTGGCCATAGCTAGCGGCTCCTACAATGAGCAGTTCTTC.

This clone was counted a few times. The rearrangement links TRBV2 to TRBJ1-4; D is possibly TRBD1 (5 bases). The CDR3 is 12 residues long. V was trimmed by 7 bases and J by 7 bases, leaving 10 bases between them. Looked up from germline, CDR1 is SNHLY and CDR2 is FYNNEI. The CDR3 nucleotides read TGTGCCAGCACGGGGGGAGGTGAAAAACTGTTTTTT. It codes for CASTGGGEKLFF.

The chain carries TRBV9 and TRBJ1-2; 9 positions match TRBD1. This CDR3 has 14 amino acids. From germline, CDR1 is SGDLS and CDR2 YYNGEE. The V and J ends lost 5 bases and 7 bases, in that order; junction bases with no gene match: 9. The CDR3 DNA follows: TGTGCCAGCAGTCCGGGACAGGGTGTCGGTGGCTACACCTTC. Amino acid sequence: CASSPGQGVGGYTF.

This chain uses TRBV4-3 with TRBJ2-1; D is uncertain. With 3 bases removed from V and 7 bases from J, the gap between germline ends came to 7 bases. Per the germline V gene, CDR1 is LGHNA and CDR2 is YSLEER. The CDR3 has 12 amino acids. Here the CDR3 DNA reads TGCGCCAGCAGCCAGTCACAGAATGAGCAGTTCTTC. Amino acids: CASSQSQNEQFF.

Only a few counts were recorded for this clone. CDR3 in DNA: TGTGCCAGCAGCCTACGAGGGGGCCTCTATGGCTACACCTTC. Its translation: CASSLRGGLYGYTF. The chain combines TRBV27 with TRBJ1-2; 7 bases map to TRBD1. This CDR3 comprises 14 residues. Germline values: CDR1 MNHEY, CDR2 SMNVEV (reference sequence). Germline trimming cut 6 bases from V and 4 bases from J; bases unmatched to any gene: 8.

J is TRBJ1-2 and V is TRBV6-6; D is ambiguous. The CDR3 is 15 amino acids. V lost 6 bases and J 6 bases, leaving 20 bases between the germline ends. Looked up from germline, CDR1 is MNHNY and CDR2 is SVGAGI (reference sequence). The CDR3 bases are TGTGCCAGCAGCGCGAGTGCGCCTTCCGCGAATGGCTACACCTTC. It specifies CASSASAPSANGYTF.

This clone came up many times. This chain links TRBV11-2 with TRBJ2-5; either TRBD1 or TRBD2 may supply D (5 bases each). Between the trimmed V and J ends, which lost 5 bases and 1 base, there was a span of 8 bases. Germline V CDR1 and CDR2: SGHAT, FQNNGV. The CDR3 is 13 amino acids. The CDR3 sequence is CASSNGAQETQYF. The CDR3 bases are TGTGCCAGCAGCAACGGGGCCCAAGAGACCCAGTACTTC.

This chain links TRBV27 with TRBJ2-5; D call uncertain. V lost 5 bases and J lost 0, with 7 bases in between. CDR1 is MNHEY, CDR2 SMNVEV, per germline (reference sequence). The CDR3 is made up of 13 amino acids. CDR3 nucleotide sequence: TGTGCCAGCAGTCTCCTGTACCAAGAGACCCAGTACTTC. It translates to CASSLLYQETQYF.

This sequence joins TRBV4-3 and TRBJ2-3, with D hard to call. The CDR3 runs 15 residues. V lost 4 bases, J lost 1 base, and 12 bases lay in between. CDR1 and CDR2 from the germline V gene are LGHNA and YSLEER. The CDR3 DNA follows: TGCGCCAGCAGCCGGACCTTGGATGGCACAGATACGCAGTATTTT. Its translation: CASSRTLDGTDTQYF.

This clone was seen only a few times. The gene calls are TRBV4-3 and TRBJ1-1, with D uncertain. The V end was cut by 0 bases, the J end by 8 bases, with 13 bases between. Germline loops: CDR1 LGHNA, CDR2 YSLEER. CDR3 length: 14 amino acids. This CDR3 reads CASSQDWAGWEAFF. CDR3 DNA: TGCGCCAGCAGCCAAGATTGGGCAGGTTGGGAAGCTTTCTTT.

This clone showed up just a few times. The chain joins TRBV19 to TRBJ2-5; D perhaps matches TRBD1 (6 bases). The CDR3 totals 15 residues. Trimming removed 6 bases from V and 5 bases from J, with 19 bases in between. The germline gives CDR1 LNHDA, CDR2 SQIVND (reference sequence). CDR3 sequence reads: CASSRQVREQETQYF. In DNA form, the CDR3 reads TGTGCCAGTAGCCGACAGGTGAGGGAGCAGGAGACCCAGTACTTC.

V is TRBV5-4 and J is TRBJ2-1; 11 bases match TRBD2. The length of the CDR3 is 14 residues. V was pared by 2 bases and J by 7 bases, with 2 bases of the junction left unmatched. Germline CDR1 is SGHNT and CDR2 is YYREEE (reference sequence). CDR3 residues: CASSFGLAGNEQFF. The CDR3 nucleotides read TGTGCCAGCAGCTTCGGACTAGCGGGTAATGAGCAGTTCTTC.

The chain couples TRBV7-2 to TRBJ2-2; D gene uncertain. V gave up 5 bases and J gave up 6 bases, with 7 bases separating them. Germline V gene lookup returns CDR1 SGHTA and CDR2 FQGNSA. The CDR3 consists of 12 residues. The CDR3 loop reads CASSLQPGELFF. The DNA for the CDR3 is TGTGCCAGCAGCCTCCAACCCGGGGAGCTGTTTTTT.

This clone has only a few counts. This sequence may be a read error, since a much larger clone differs from it by one base. This CDR3 is also generated by other DNA sequences in the sample. The genes are TRBV5-4 and TRBJ1-5; the D is unclear. The CDR3 runs 15 residues. Germline values: CDR1 SGHNT, CDR2 YYREEE (reference sequence). V was clipped by 4 bases and J by 0 bases, with 11 bases between them. The CDR3 bases are TGTGCCAGCAGCCAAGATTCAGGTAGCAATCAGCCCCAGCATTTT. Its protein product is CASSQDSGSNQPQHF.

This chain joins TRBV9 and TRBJ2-1, with TRBD2 identical over 7 bases. This CDR3 region has 14 residues. Germline V gives CDR1 SGDLS, CDR2 YYNGEE. J was trimmed by 5 bases and V by 9 bases; bases with no gene match: 11. The CDR3 nucleotides are TGTGCCACCTCACGGGAGGCAAAAAACAATGAGCAGTTCTTC. Translated: CATSREAKNNEQFF.